The text below deals with one TCR beta chain. PCR employed 60 Vbeta and 13 Jbeta primers. Using immunoSEQ multiplex PCR, the repertoire was profiled, and TCRdb retains in-frame clones only, with some absent. Among hundreds of thousands of clones listed, roughly 90% were seen once. This specimen comes from a study of cytomegalovirus exposure and HLA in healthy donors. Germline CDR1 MNHEY, CDR2 SMNVEV (reference sequence). The CDR3 covers 12 residues. J lost 15 bases, V lost 5 bases, and 10 bases had no gene match. V is TRBV27 and J is TRBJ2-4; 7 nucleotides align to TRBD1. The sequencing input was PBMCs. This clonotype was sampled from a woman aged 18-29 years in good health and CMV-seronegative. Here the CDR3 DNA reads TGTGCCAGCAGTGCACTAACAGGGGTATGGTACTTC. It encodes CASSALTGVWYF.